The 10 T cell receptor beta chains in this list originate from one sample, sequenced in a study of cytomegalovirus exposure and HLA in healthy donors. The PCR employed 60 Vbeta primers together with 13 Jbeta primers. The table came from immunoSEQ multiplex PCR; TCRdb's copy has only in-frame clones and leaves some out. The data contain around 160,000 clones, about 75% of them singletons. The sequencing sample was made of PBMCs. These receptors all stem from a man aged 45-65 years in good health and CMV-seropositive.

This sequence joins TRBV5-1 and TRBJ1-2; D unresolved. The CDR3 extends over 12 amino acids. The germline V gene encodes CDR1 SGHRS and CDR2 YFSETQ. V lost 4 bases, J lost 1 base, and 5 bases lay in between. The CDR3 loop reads CASSADNYGYTF. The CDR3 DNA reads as TGCGCCAGCAGCGCAGATAACTATGGCTACACCTTC.

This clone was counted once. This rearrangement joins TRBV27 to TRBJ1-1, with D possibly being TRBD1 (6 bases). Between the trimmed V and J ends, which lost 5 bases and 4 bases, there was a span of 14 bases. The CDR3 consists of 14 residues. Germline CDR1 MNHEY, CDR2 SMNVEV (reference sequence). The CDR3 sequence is CASSPTGGATEAFF. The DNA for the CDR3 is TGTGCCAGCAGTCCCACGGGGGGGGCCACTGAAGCTTTCTTT.

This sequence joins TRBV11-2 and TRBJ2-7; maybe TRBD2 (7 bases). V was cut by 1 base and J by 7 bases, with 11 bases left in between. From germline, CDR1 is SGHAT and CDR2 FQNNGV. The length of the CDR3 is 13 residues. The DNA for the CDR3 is TGTGCCAGCAGCTTAGCCAGGGGAGGGGAGCAGTACGTC. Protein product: CASSLARGGEQYV.

The CDR3 loop reads CASTDLGNQPQHF. The DNA for the CDR3 is TGTGCCAGTACCGATCTAGGAAATCAGCCCCAGCATTTT. The rearrangement joins TRBV19 to TRBJ1-5; D remains unclear. Trimming took 7 bases from V and 4 from J, leaving 11 bases between them. Germline V gene data show CDR1 as LNHDA and CDR2 as SQIVND (reference sequence). This CDR3 region has 13 residues. Together with reference TRBV19 and TRBJ1-5, the CDR3 gives the full variable domain: DGGITQSPKYLFRKEGQNVTLSCEQNLNHDAMYWYRQDPGQGLRLIYYSQIVNDFQKGDIAEGYSVSREKKESFPLTVTSAQKNPTAFYLCASTDLGNQPQHFGDGTRLSIL.

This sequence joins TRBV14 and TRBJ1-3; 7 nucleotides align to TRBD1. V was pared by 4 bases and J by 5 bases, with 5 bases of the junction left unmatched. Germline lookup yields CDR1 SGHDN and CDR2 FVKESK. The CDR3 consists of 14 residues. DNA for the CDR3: TGTGCCAGCAGCCCGTCGGGACAGAGAAACACCATATATTTT. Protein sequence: CASSPSGQRNTIYF.

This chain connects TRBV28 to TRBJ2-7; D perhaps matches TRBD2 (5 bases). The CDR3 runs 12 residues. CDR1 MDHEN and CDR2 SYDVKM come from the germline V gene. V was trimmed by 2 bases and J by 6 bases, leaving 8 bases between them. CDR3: CASSLGLREQYF. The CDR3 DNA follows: TGTGCCAGCAGTTTAGGACTGCGCGAGCAGTACTTC.

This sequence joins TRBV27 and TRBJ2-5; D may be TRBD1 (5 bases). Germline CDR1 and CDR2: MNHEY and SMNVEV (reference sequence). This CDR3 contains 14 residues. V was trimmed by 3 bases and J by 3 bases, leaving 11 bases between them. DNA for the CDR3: TGTGCCAGCAGTTTGGGCAGGGCTAAAGAGACCCAGTACTTC. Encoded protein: CASSLGRAKETQYF.

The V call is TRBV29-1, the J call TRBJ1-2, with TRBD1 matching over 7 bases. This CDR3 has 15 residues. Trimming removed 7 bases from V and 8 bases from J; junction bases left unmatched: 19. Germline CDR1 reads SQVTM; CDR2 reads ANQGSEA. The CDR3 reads CSAEMRQGILEGYTF. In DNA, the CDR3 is TGCAGCGCCGAGATGAGACAGGGTATTTTGGAAGGCTACACCTTC.

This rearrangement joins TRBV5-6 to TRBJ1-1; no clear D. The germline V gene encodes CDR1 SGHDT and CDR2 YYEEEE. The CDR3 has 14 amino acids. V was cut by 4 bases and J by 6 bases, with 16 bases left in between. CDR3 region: CASSVSGLFSEAFF. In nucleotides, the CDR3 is TGTGCCAGCAGCGTTAGTGGGCTTTTTTCTGAAGCTTTCTTT.

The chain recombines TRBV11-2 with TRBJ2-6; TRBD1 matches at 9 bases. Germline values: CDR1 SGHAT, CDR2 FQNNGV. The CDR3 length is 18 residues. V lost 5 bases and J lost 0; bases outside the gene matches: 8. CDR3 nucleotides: TGTGCCAGCAGCGGCAGACAGGGGGTGAGCTCTGGGGCCAACGTCCTGACTTTC. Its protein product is CASSGRQGVSSGANVLTF.